This T cell receptor (beta chain) derives from a study of sequential checkpoint blockade in melanoma. Study overall: First-line arms were nivolumab then ipilimumab, or the reverse, randomized 1:1. Each arm's sequence ended with maintenance nivolumab.

Clones were read by immunoSEQ multiplex PCR, and TCRdb kept only the in-frame ones, dropping some. This table has thousands of clones, around 80% appearing once. Treatment in this sample: randomized to nivolumab then ipilimumab (arm A) or the reverse (arm B). None of the patients previously received DNA-damaging chemotherapy. PBMC sorting kept live CD3+CD8+ cells without CD19 or CD56. CDR3 length: 14 amino acids. J lost 8 bases, V lost 0 bases, and 4 bases had no gene match. Germline values: CDR1 SGHRS, CDR2 YFSETQ. The chain uses TRBV5-1 and TRBJ1-1; 10 nucleotides align to TRBD1. The receptor comes from a human donor with melanoma. The sequenced sample was CD8+ T cells sorted from blood (inferred from file names), obtained from a patient given nivolumab and ipilimumab in sequence. CDR3 nucleotide sequence: TGCGCCAGCAGCTTGGGACAGGGGGCATCAGAAGCTTTCTTT. This codes for CASSLGQGASEAFF.